One and the same sample provided the 31 T cell receptor beta chains below, sequenced in a study of response to subunit inactivated influenza vaccine (dated by TCRdb to 2016 to 2018). Preparation of the library involved RT-PCR. This sample was sequenced with an Illumina HiSeq 2500. TCRdb applied fastp at Q25 and MiXCR to the public reads, then kept only in-frame beta chains. Rows with a matching CDR3 protein are joined into one entry that keeps the most common DNA and genes. The sample profile shows about 570,000 distinct CDR3 sequences; about 11% of them were found once. The ten largest account for about 10% of the sample. This sample also belongs to another study, concerning T cells expressing NK-cell markers. The second publication reports: The TCR beta cDNA libraries were made using 5'RACE template switching, a step that added both a universal primer site and unique molecular identifiers.

The sample here was PBMCs from blood, taken on the day of vaccination. The receptors stem from a man over 45 who received an inactivated influenza vaccine. Donor details come from another sample of the same person, matched by shared clones.

At least ten counts were recorded for this clonotype. CDR3 nucleotide sequence: TGTGCCAGCAGCTTAAATCTTGCTAGCACAGATACGCAGTATTTT. It is translated as CASSLNLASTDTQYF. V is TRBV7-3 and J is TRBJ2-3; D is ambiguous. The CDR3 has 15 residues. Germline assignment: CDR1 SGHTA and CDR2 FQGTGA. Trimming took off 1 base at V and 0 bases at J, with 8 bases between the two ends.

This clonotype appeared once. The chain couples TRBV7-2 to TRBJ2-3, with 8 bases matching TRBD2. Germline V gene lookup returns CDR1 SGHTA and CDR2 FQGNSA. V lost 6 bases, J lost 8 bases, and 13 bases stayed unmatched. There are 15 residues in the CDR3. CDR3 sequence (DNA): TGTGCCAGCAGACCGGGACTAGGAAGATCGGTTACGCAGTATTTT. It encodes CASRPGLGRSVTQYF.

This chain joins TRBV7-6 and TRBJ2-1; possibly TRBD2 for D (6 bases). This CDR3 spans 14 amino acids. Germline V gene lookup returns CDR1 SGHVS and CDR2 FNYEAQ. V shed 2 bases and J shed 10 bases, with 15 bases lying between them. The chain's CDR3 is CASSLIVGGDEQFF. The CDR3 region has the DNA TGTGCCAGCAGCTTAATAGTTGGCGGGGACGAGCAGTTCTTC. Supplemented by reference TRBV7-6 and TRBJ2-1, the full variable domain reads GAGVSQSPRYKVTKRGQDVALRCDPISGHVSLYWYRQALGQGPEFLTYFNYEAQQDKSGLPNDRFSAERPEGSISTLTIQRTEQRDSAMYRCASSLIVGGDEQFFGPGTRLTVL.

This clonotype was seen a few times. V usage is TRBV20-1 and J usage is TRBJ2-7; 12 bases agree with TRBD2. Germline V gives CDR1 DFQATT, CDR2 SNEGSKA (reference sequence). This CDR3 has 16 amino acids. V lost 0 bases and J lost 4; bases outside the gene matches: 7. The CDR3 DNA follows: TGCAGTGCTAGAGATGGGCGTGGGACTAGCGGGTACGAGCAGTACTTC. It is translated as CSARDGRGTSGYEQYF.

This clonotype has only a few counts. The rearrangement joins TRBV6-6 to TRBJ1-1, with a weak D call TRBD1 (5 bases). The V gene's germline CDR1 is MNHNY and CDR2 SVGAGI (reference sequence). V gave up 6 bases and J gave up 4 bases, with 9 bases separating them. The CDR3 sequence is 12 residues long. CDR3 bases: TGTGCCAGCAGGGAAGGGGCCACTGAAGCTTTCTTT. Amino acid sequence: CASREGATEAFF.

This clonotype was seen at least ten times. This chain joins TRBV12-3 or TRBV12-4 and TRBJ1-2; D may be TRBD1 (5 bases). V lost 3 bases and J lost 6, with 11 bases in between. This CDR3 contains 13 residues. CDR3 coding DNA: TGTGCCAGCAGTTTTGACGGGACTAATGGCTACACCTTC. It translates to CASSFDGTNGYTF.

This clonotype came up many times. This rearrangement joins TRBV4-1 to TRBJ1-3, with D tentatively TRBD1 (5 bases). The CDR3 is made up of 15 amino acids. V lost 3 bases, J lost 1 base, and 10 bases lay in between. From germline, CDR1 is MGHRA and CDR2 YSYEKL. In DNA, the CDR3 is TGCGCCAGCAGCCATGGCAGGGAGTCTGGAAACACCATATATTTT. It specifies CASSHGRESGNTIYF.

This clonotype was observed a few times. This sequence joins TRBV7-8 and TRBJ2-7; 9 bases fit TRBD1. The CDR3 runs to 14 residues. Germline values: CDR1 SGHVS, CDR2 FQNEAQ. The junction had 8 bases not matched to a gene; V was cut back by 5 bases and J by 6 bases. The CDR3 DNA is TGTGCCAGCAGCCCCCGGGACAGGGAATTCGAGCAGTACTTC. It is translated as CASSPRDREFEQYF.

J is TRBJ2-2 and V is TRBV19, with no clear D. The CDR3 covers 14 residues. Trimming took off 5 bases at V and 1 base at J, with 8 bases between the two ends. CDR1 and CDR2 from the germline V gene are LNHDA and SQIVND (reference sequence). This CDR3 reads CASSEQGNTGELFF. The CDR3 region has the DNA TGTGCCAGTAGTGAACAAGGGAACACCGGGGAGCTGTTTTTT.

This rearrangement joins TRBV6-1 to TRBJ2-3; TRBD2 matches 9 bases. CDR3 size: 14 residues. V lost 6 bases to trimming and J lost 3 bases; unmatched junction nucleotides: 4. Germline V gene lookup returns CDR1 MNHNS and CDR2 SASEGT. Here the CDR3 reads CASRKAGGTDTQYF. The CDR3 DNA reads as TGTGCCAGCAGAAAAGCGGGGGGTACAGATACGCAGTATTTT.

CDR3 coding DNA: TGTGCCAGCAGCTTAGATCATGGGGTGAGGGAGCAGTACTTC. Protein: CASSLDHGVREQYF. The chain employs TRBV11-2 and TRBJ2-7; D is uncertain. Between the trimmed V and J ends, which lost 0 bases and 7 bases, there was a span of 13 bases. The germline CDR1 and CDR2 sequences are SGHAT and FQNNGV. CDR3 length: 14 amino acids.

J is TRBJ2-7 and V is TRBV7-2, with no clear D. The germline gives CDR1 SGHTA, CDR2 FQGNSA. The ends were cut back, 5 bases at V and 3 bases at J, with 11 bases in the middle. This CDR3 is built from 13 residues. This CDR3 reads CASSPQALYEQYF. DNA for the CDR3: TGTGCCAGCAGCCCCCAGGCTCTCTACGAGCAGTACTTC.

The rearrangement links TRBV20-1 to TRBJ2-3; D call uncertain. Trimming left V 6 bases short and J 2 bases short, with 12 bases between. This CDR3 is 13 amino acids long. Per the germline V gene, CDR1 is DFQATT and CDR2 is SNEGSKA (reference sequence). The DNA of the CDR3 is TGCAGTGCGCCGCCAGAGATCACAGATACGCAGTATTTT. It is translated as CSAPPEITDTQYF.

V gene TRBV20-1 combines with J gene TRBJ2-6; D is possibly TRBD1 or TRBD2 (5 bases each). With 5 bases removed from V and 2 bases from J, the gap between germline ends came to 10 bases. The CDR3 extends over 14 amino acids. Germline V gives CDR1 DFQATT, CDR2 SNEGSKA (reference sequence). The DNA of the CDR3 is TGCAGTGCTCCCCGAGGGGCTGGGGCCAACGTCCTGACTTTC. It codes for CSAPRGAGANVLTF.

The rearrangement links TRBV5-1 to TRBJ1-2; possibly TRBD1 for D (5 bases). Germline values: CDR1 SGHRS, CDR2 YFSETQ. The CDR3 sequence is 11 residues long. CDR3 sequence (DNA): TGCCCTCAATGGGGGATCCATGGCTACACCTTC. Amino acids: CPQWGIHGYTF. Full variable domain (outside the CDR3, taken from reference TRBV5-1 and TRBJ1-2): KAGVTQTPRYLIKTRGQQVTLSCSPISGHRSVSWYQQTPGQGLQFLFEYFSETQRNKGNFPGRFSGRQFSNSRSEMNVSTLELGDSALYLCPQWGIHGYTFGSGTRLTVV.

This clonotype was seen only a few times. The rearrangement links TRBV9 to TRBJ2-2, with D hard to call. CDR3 length: 17 residues. With 0 bases removed from V and 5 bases from J, the gap between germline ends came to 17 bases. From germline, CDR1 is SGDLS and CDR2 YYNGEE. CDR3 nucleotide sequence: TGTGCCAGCAGCGTAGTAGAAGCCGAAATTGGGACCGGGGAGCTGTTTTTT. Protein sequence: CASSVVEAEIGTGELFF.

The chain couples TRBV5-1 to TRBJ2-2; D is unclear. Trimming pared 0 bases from V and 5 bases from J, leaving 8 bases between. The CDR3 runs 14 residues. Germline loops: CDR1 SGHRS, CDR2 YFSETQ. As DNA, the CDR3 is TGCGCCAGCAGCTTGGATCCAGTTACCGGGGAGCTGTTTTTT. Its translation: CASSLDPVTGELFF.

V usage is TRBV24-1 and J usage is TRBJ2-2; TRBD1 agrees at 8 bases. With V trimmed by 2 bases and J by 4 bases, 5 bases remained unmatched. The CDR3 is 16 amino acids. Germline values: CDR1 KGHDR, CDR2 SFDVKD. The CDR3 DNA is TGTGCCACCAGTGATTGGAAGGGACAGGCCACCGGGGAGCTGTTTTTT. It specifies CATSDWKGQATGELFF.

This rearrangement joins TRBV11-3 to TRBJ2-1; tentative D call: TRBD1 (6 bases). Between the trimmed V and J ends, which lost 2 bases and 7 bases, there was a span of 15 bases. The CDR3 runs to 15 residues. In germline, CDR1 is SGHNT, CDR2 YENEEA. CDR3 nucleotide sequence: TGTGCCAGCAGCTTAACAGGGTCGGGTTGGAATGAGCAGTTCTTC. Its translation is CASSLTGSGWNEQFF.

In this sample, this clonotype turned up a few times. The chain employs TRBV4-3 and TRBJ1-2; D is possibly TRBD1 (5 bases). This CDR3 region has 14 residues. Trimming cost V 0 bases and J 8 bases, with 13 bases left between them. Germline CDR1 reads LGHNA; CDR2 reads YSLEER. CDR3 residues: CASSQDLPGDGYTF. The CDR3, as DNA: TGCGCCAGCAGCCAAGATTTGCCCGGGGACGGCTACACCTTC.

The chain joins TRBV3-1 to TRBJ1-1; D possibly corresponds to TRBD1 (6 bases). The ends were cut back, 4 bases at V and 4 bases at J, with 16 bases in the middle. Germline V gene data show CDR1 as LGHDT and CDR2 as YNNKEL (reference sequence). CDR3 length equals 15 residues. The CDR3 nucleotides read TGTGCCAGCAGCCCCAGAGGGGGGCTGGGCACTGAAGCTTTCTTT. Translation: CASSPRGGLGTEAFF.

This clonotype turned up a few times. V is TRBV7-9 and J is TRBJ2-5; 7 bases line up with TRBD1. With V trimmed by 1 base and J by 4 bases, 6 bases remained unmatched. CDR3 length: 15 residues. Germline CDR1 reads SEHNR; CDR2 reads FQNEAQ (reference sequence). This CDR3 reads CASSLDSGGRETQYF. CDR3 DNA sequence: TGTGCCAGCAGCTTAGATTCAGGGGGTCGAGAGACCCAGTACTTC. The complete variable domain, with remaining parts taken from reference TRBV7-9 and TRBJ2-5, reads DTGVSQNPRHKITKRGQNVTFRCDPISEHNRLYWYRQTLGQGPEFLTYFQNEAQLEKSRLLSDRFSAERPKGSFSTLEIQRTEQGDSAMYLCASSLDSGGRETQYFGPGTRLLVL.

This clonotype has a count of ten or more. The V gene is TRBV9, the J gene TRBJ2-1; tentative D call: TRBD2 (5 bases). Trimming took 5 bases from V and 0 from J, leaving 12 bases between them. Germline V gene data show CDR1 as SGDLS and CDR2 as YYNGEE. The CDR3 sequence is 15 residues long. The CDR3 bases are TGTGCCAGCAGTGAGGGCGGTAGCTCCTACAATGAGCAGTTCTTC. Translating it yields CASSEGGSSYNEQFF.

This clonotype has a count of ten or more. CDR3 protein: CASSLVGGYGYTF. CDR3 DNA sequence: TGTGCCAGCAGCCTCGTGGGCGGCTATGGCTACACCTTC. V and J are TRBV27 and TRBJ1-2; D gene unclear. This CDR3 region has 13 residues. V was cut by 6 bases and J by 4 bases, with 12 bases left in between. Looked up from germline, CDR1 is MNHEY and CDR2 is SMNVEV (reference sequence).

This clonotype was seen more than once but under ten times. The CDR3 DNA reads TGTGCCAGCAGTCCCCCAGGGTCCCGATTTCTGGAAGCTTTCTTT. It codes for CASSPPGSRFLEAFF. V is TRBV25-1 and J is TRBJ1-1; D might be TRBD1 (5 bases). CDR1 and CDR2 (germline): MGHDK, SYGVNS. The CDR3 is 15 amino acids. The V end lost 5 bases, the J end lost 8 bases, and 21 bases lay between the germline ends.

The genes are TRBV3-1 and TRBJ2-4; possibly TRBD2 for D (5 bases). This CDR3 is 11 amino acids long. V was pared by 5 bases and J by 10 bases, with 9 bases between. Germline CDR1 and CDR2: LGHDT and YNNKEL (reference sequence). CDR3 DNA sequence: TGTGCCAGCAGCGCCCGGGATATTCAGTACTTC. It yields the protein CASSARDIQYF.

The V gene is TRBV6-1, the J gene TRBJ2-5; a weak D match, TRBD2 (5 bases). This CDR3 has 14 amino acids. Germline CDR1 is MNHNS and CDR2 is SASEGT. Trimming stripped 7 bases from V and 2 bases from J, with 14 bases between. The CDR3 region is CASTPAGIQETQYF. As DNA, the CDR3 is TGTGCCAGCACCCCCGCGGGCATACAAGAGACCCAGTACTTC.

This clonotype was seen a few times. The chain joins TRBV4-1 to TRBJ1-2, with D maybe TRBD1 (5 bases). V dropped 2 bases and J dropped 2 bases, with 12 bases sitting between them. From germline, CDR1 is MGHRA and CDR2 YSYEKL. This CDR3 has 15 amino acids. Written as DNA, the CDR3 is TGCGCCAGCAGCCAAACGCCGGGACGGAACTATGGCTACACCTTC. Its translation: CASSQTPGRNYGYTF.

This chain connects TRBV28 to TRBJ1-4; maybe TRBD1 (5 bases). CDR3 size: 14 residues. Trimming removed 2 bases at V and 11 bases at J, with 15 bases between. The germline gives CDR1 MDHEN, CDR2 SYDVKM. The CDR3 loop reads CASSLEGIKGKLFF. The CDR3 nucleotides read TGTGCCAGCAGTTTAGAAGGGATAAAGGGGAAACTGTTTTTT. Full variable domain (remainder filled in from reference TRBV28 and TRBJ1-4): DVKVTQSSRYLVKRTGEKVFLECVQDMDHENMFWYRQDPGLGLRLIYFSYDVKMKEKGDIPEGYSVSREKKERFSLILESASTNQTSMYLCASSLEGIKGKLFFGSGTQLSVL.

In this sample, this clonotype turned up a few times. The chain recombines TRBV18 with TRBJ2-6; 10 nucleotides agree with TRBD1. Germline V CDR1 and CDR2: KGHSH, LQKENI. The CDR3 has 18 amino acids. J gave up 0 bases and V 8 bases, and 10 bases lay outside the gene matches. DNA for the CDR3: TGTGCCAGCAGACCGACAGGGGGCGGATACTCTGGGGCCAACGTCCTGACTTTC. The encoded protein is CASRPTGGGYSGANVLTF.

This chain links TRBV10-3 with TRBJ2-7; 7 nucleotides line up with TRBD2. Germline values: CDR1 ENHRY, CDR2 SYGVKD. This CDR3 contains 13 residues. V lost 6 bases, J lost 0 bases, and 2 bases stayed unmatched. The CDR3, as DNA: TGTGCCATCAGGAGCGGGAACTCCTACGAGCAGTACTTC. Translated, it gives CAIRSGNSYEQYF.